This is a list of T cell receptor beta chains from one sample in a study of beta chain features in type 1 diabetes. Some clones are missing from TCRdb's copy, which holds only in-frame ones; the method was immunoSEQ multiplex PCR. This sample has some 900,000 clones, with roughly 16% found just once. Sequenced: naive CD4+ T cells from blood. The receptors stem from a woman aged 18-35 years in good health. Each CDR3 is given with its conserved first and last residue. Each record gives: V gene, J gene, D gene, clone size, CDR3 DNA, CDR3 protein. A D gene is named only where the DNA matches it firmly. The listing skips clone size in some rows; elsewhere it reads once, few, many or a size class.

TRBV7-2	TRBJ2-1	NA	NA	TGTGCCAGCAGCTTAGCGGAGACCTCCTACAATGAGCAGTTCTTC	CASSLAETSYNEQFF
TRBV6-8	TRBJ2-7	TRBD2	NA	TGTGCCAGCAGGCGGACTAGCGGGCCTATCTACGAGCAGTACTTC	CASRRTSGPIYEQYF
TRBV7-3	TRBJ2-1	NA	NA	TGTGCCAGCAGCTTAAATCCGGGCGGTAGGCGTTCGGGCAATGAGCAGTTCTTC	CASSLNPGGRRSGNEQFF
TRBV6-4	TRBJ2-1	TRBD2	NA	TGTGCCAGCAGCCCCCTAGCGGGAGGCCGGTATGAGCAGTTCTTC	CASSPLAGGRYEQFF
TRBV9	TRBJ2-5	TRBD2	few	TGTGCCAGCAGCGTCTCTAGCGGGAGCCCCCCGGAGACCCAGTACTTC	CASSVSSGSPPETQYF
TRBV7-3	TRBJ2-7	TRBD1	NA	TGTGCCAGCAGCTCGTCAGGGGGCCCCTCCTACGAGCAGTACTTC	CASSSSGGPSYEQYF
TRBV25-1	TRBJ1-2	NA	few	TGTGCCAGCAGCGCCTACTATGGCTACACCTTC	CASSAYYGYTF
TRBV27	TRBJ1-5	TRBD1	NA	TGTGCCAGCAGTTGGGGACAGGGGAATCAGCCCCAGCATTTT	CASSWGQGNQPQHF
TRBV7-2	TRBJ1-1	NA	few	TGTGCCAGCAGCTTTCACATTAGAACTGAAGCTTTCTTT	CASSFHIRTEAFF
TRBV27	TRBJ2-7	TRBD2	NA	TGTGCCAGCAGTCCGTGGGCGGGAGGCGGGTACGAGCAGTACTTC	CASSPWAGGGYEQYF
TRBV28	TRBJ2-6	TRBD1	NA	TGTGCCAGCAGACCGGGACAGGGGGCTGGGGCCAACGTCCTGACTTTC	CASRPGQGAGANVLTF
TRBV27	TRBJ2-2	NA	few	TGTGCCAGCAGTACGACTGGGGAGAACACCGGGGAGCTGTTTTTT	CASSTTGENTGELFF
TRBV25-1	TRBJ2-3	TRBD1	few	TGTGCCAGCACTACGGACAGGGGGATGGCAGATACGCAGTATTTT	CASTTDRGMADTQYF
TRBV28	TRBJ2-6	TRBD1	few	TGTGCCAGCAGTTCACAGGGGGCTGGGGCCAACGTCCTGACTTTC	CASSSQGAGANVLTF
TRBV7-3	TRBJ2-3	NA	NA	TGTGCCAGCAGCTTATATTCAAAAGGGGCGCAGTATTTT	CASSLYSKGAQYF
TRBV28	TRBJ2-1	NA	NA	TGTGCCAGCAGCACTGGGAATTACAATGAGCAGTTCTTC	CASSTGNYNEQFF
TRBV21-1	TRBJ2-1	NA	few	TGTGCCAGCAGCAAATTGGCGGGTCTCGAGCAGTTCTTC	CASSKLAGLEQFF
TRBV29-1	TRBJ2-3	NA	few	TGCAGCCCTGGGGGGGCGGGCGTAGATACGCAGTATTTT	CSPGGAGVDTQYF
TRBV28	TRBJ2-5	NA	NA	TGTGCCAGCTCACTTGGCAGGGTTGAGACCCAGTACTTC	CASSLGRVETQYF
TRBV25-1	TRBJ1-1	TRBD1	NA	TGTGCCAGCAGTGGACTGCCGGGACAGGGGCCCCCCGAAGCTTTCTTT	CASSGLPGQGPPEAFF
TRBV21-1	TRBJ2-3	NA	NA	TGTGCCAGCAGGGGAACCAAGTTTAGGGATTTAGGAGATACGCAGTATTTT	CASRGTKFRDLGDTQYF
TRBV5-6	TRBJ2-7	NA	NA	TGTGCCAGCAGCCGGGACTTCCCTGCCAACTACGAGCAGTACTTC	CASSRDFPANYEQYF
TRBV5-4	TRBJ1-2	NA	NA	TGTGCCAGCAGCTATGACCATGGCTACACCTTC	CASSYDHGYTF
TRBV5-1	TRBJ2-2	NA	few	TGCGCCGGGAAACAGGCGAACACCGGGGAGCTGTTTTTT	CAGKQANTGELFF
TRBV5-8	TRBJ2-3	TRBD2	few	TGTGCCAGCAGCTTGAGGGCTAGCGGGAGGACAGATACGCAGTATTTT	CASSLRASGRTDTQYF
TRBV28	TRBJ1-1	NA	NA	TGTGCCAGCAGCCCTAGCGGGGCCACGGGCACTGAAGCTTTCTTT	CASSPSGATGTEAFF
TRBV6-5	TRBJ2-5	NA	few	TGTGCCAGCAGCTCCGGGGTAAACAGGGAGACCCAGTACTTC	CASSSGVNRETQYF
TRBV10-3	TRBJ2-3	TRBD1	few	TGTGCCATCAGCCGGGACAGGGGAAAGGGCACAGATACGCAGTATTTT	CAISRDRGKGTDTQYF
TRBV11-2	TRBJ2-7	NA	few	TGTGCCAGCAGCTTAGTTGCGGGCGCCTCCTACGAGCAGTACTTC	CASSLVAGASYEQYF